The 10 T cell receptor beta chains in this list originate from one sample, sequenced in a study of shared clonotypes between healthy human individuals. Sequenced by immunoSEQ multiplex PCR; TCRdb stores in-frame clones only, minus some. Among more than 2,000,000 clones listed, 90% to 95% were seen once. The sample consisted of naive CD4+ T cells from PBMCs. Subset in this sample: CD45RA+ positively selected. Receptors originate from a man younger than 30 in good health. Some clones in this sample may be carry-over from other donors' samples.

This chain joins TRBV28 and TRBJ1-2, with a weak D call TRBD1 (5 bases). The V end lost 4 bases, the J end lost 5 bases, and 17 bases lay between the germline ends. There are 15 residues in the CDR3. Germline V lookup: CDR1 MDHEN, CDR2 SYDVKM. The CDR3 spells CASSSLRDRKYGYTF. CDR3 coding DNA: TGTGCCAGCAGTTCCCTGCGGGACCGAAAGTATGGCTACACCTTC.

The J gene is TRBJ2-5, the V gene TRBV19, with 11 nucleotides matching TRBD2. The V and J ends lost 1 base and 5 bases, in that order; junction bases with no gene match: 6. The length of the CDR3 is 16 residues. Germline CDR1 reads LNHDA; CDR2 reads SQIVND (reference sequence). In DNA form, the CDR3 reads TGTGCCAGTAGTATAGGACTAGCGGGATTTCAGGAGACCCAGTACTTC. It yields the protein CASSIGLAGFQETQYF.

V and J are TRBV7-2 and TRBJ1-2; no clear D gene. The germline CDR1 and CDR2 sequences are SGHTA and FQGNSA. V gave up 5 bases and J gave up 8 bases, with 12 bases separating them. CDR3 size: 12 residues. The CDR3 DNA follows: TGTGCCAGCAGCCCGAAGGCGGTGGGCTACACCTTC. It is translated as CASSPKAVGYTF. Variable domain in full (rest from reference TRBV7-2 and TRBJ1-2): GAGVSQSPSNKVTEKGKDVELRCDPISGHTALYWYRQSLGQGLEFLIYFQGNSAPDKSGLPSDRFSAERTGGSVSTLTIQRTQQEDSAVYLCASSPKAVGYTFGSGTRLTVV.

The chain carries TRBV28 and TRBJ2-7; D is ambiguous. The V end lost 3 bases, the J end lost 6 bases, and 3 bases lay between the germline ends. This CDR3 is 10 amino acids long. Germline CDR1 is MDHEN and CDR2 is SYDVKM. DNA for the CDR3: TGTGCCAGCAGTTTTCCCGAGCAGTACTTC. Protein: CASSFPEQYF.

V usage is TRBV5-1 and J usage is TRBJ2-2, with no clear D. Germline CDR1 reads SGHRS; CDR2 reads YFSETQ. This CDR3 is 16 amino acids long. V lost 3 bases and J 0 bases, leaving 12 bases between the germline ends. In nucleotides, the CDR3 is TGCGCCAGCAGCTCGGACCGGGTGACGAACACCGGGGAGCTGTTTTTT. As protein: CASSSDRVTNTGELFF.

This chain joins TRBV28 and TRBJ2-1, with D perhaps matching TRBD1 (6 bases). From germline, CDR1 is MDHEN and CDR2 SYDVKM. The CDR3 is made up of 12 amino acids. The V gene lost 8 bases and the J gene lost 6 bases, with 11 bases spanning the gap. CDR3 sequence: CASRYRVNEQFF. CDR3 sequence (DNA): TGTGCCAGCCGATACAGGGTCAATGAGCAGTTCTTC. Full variable domain (missing parts from reference TRBV28 and TRBJ2-1): DVKVTQSSRYLVKRTGEKVFLECVQDMDHENMFWYRQDPGLGLRLIYFSYDVKMKEKGDIPEGYSVSREKKERFSLILESASTNQTSMYLCASRYRVNEQFFGPGTRLTVL.

The rearrangement joins TRBV4-2 to TRBJ2-7, with TRBD2 identical over 13 bases. V lost 1 base and J lost 0; bases outside the gene matches: 3. The CDR3 runs to 17 residues. CDR1 and CDR2 from the germline V gene are LGHNA and YNFKEQ. The CDR3 region is CASSQVRTSGGSYEQYF. The CDR3 DNA follows: TGTGCCAGCAGCCAAGTCCGGACTAGCGGGGGCTCCTACGAGCAGTACTTC.

This sequence joins TRBV5-1 and TRBJ1-5; no firm D call. Germline lookup yields CDR1 SGHRS and CDR2 YFSETQ. Trimming shortened V by 1 base and J by 2 bases, and 13 bases separated the two germline ends. The CDR3 consists of 16 residues. CDR3 sequence reads: CASSLSPGGGNQPQHF. The DNA of the CDR3 is TGCGCCAGCAGCTTGTCCCCGGGAGGTGGCAATCAGCCCCAGCATTTT. Full variable domain (remainder filled in from reference TRBV5-1 and TRBJ1-5): KAGVTQTPRYLIKTRGQQVTLSCSPISGHRSVSWYQQTPGQGLQFLFEYFSETQRNKGNFPGRFSGRQFSNSRSEMNVSTLELGDSALYLCASSLSPGGGNQPQHFGDGTRLSIL.

The chain recombines TRBV5-1 with TRBJ1-1; 7 bases fit TRBD1. The junction had 4 bases not matched to a gene; V was cut back by 4 bases and J by 1 base. The germline CDR1 and CDR2 sequences are SGHRS and YFSETQ. The CDR3 runs 14 residues. The CDR3 here is CASSVRQGNTEAFF. The CDR3 DNA sequence: TGCGCCAGCAGCGTGAGACAGGGGAACACTGAAGCTTTCTTT.

This clone was picked up one time. This sequence joins TRBV28 and TRBJ2-1; D is perhaps TRBD2 (6 bases). Per the germline V gene, CDR1 is MDHEN and CDR2 is SYDVKM. V was cut by 8 bases and J by 0 bases, with 14 bases left in between. The CDR3 extends over 15 amino acids. The CDR3 spells CASGERVFSYNEQFF. CDR3 coding DNA: TGTGCCAGCGGAGAGCGGGTTTTCTCCTACAATGAGCAGTTCTTC.